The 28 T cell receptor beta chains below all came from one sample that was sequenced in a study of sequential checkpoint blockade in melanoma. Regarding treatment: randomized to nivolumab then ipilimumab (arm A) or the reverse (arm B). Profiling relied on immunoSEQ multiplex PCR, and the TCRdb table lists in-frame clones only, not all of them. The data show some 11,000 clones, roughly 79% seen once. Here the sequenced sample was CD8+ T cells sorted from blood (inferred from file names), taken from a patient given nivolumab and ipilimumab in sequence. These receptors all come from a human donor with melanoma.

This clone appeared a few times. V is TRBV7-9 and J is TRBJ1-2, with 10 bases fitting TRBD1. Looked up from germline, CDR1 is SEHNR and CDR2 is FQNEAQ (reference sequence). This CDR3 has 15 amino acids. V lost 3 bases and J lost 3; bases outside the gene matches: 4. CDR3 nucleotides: TGTGCCAGCAGCTTCGACAGGGGGCGCGACTATGGCTACACCTTC. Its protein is CASSFDRGRDYGYTF. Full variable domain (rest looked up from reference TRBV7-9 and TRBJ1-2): DTGVSQNPRHKITKRGQNVTFRCDPISEHNRLYWYRQTLGQGPEFLTYFQNEAQLEKSRLLSDRFSAERPKGSFSTLEIQRTEQGDSAMYLCASSFDRGRDYGYTFGSGTRLTVV.

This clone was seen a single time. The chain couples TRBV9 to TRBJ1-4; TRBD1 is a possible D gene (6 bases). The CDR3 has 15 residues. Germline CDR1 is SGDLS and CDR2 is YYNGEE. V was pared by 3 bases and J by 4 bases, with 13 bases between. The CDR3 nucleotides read TGTGCCAGCAGCGACCGGGACACTTATAATGAAAAACTGTTTTTT. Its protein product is CASSDRDTYNEKLFF.

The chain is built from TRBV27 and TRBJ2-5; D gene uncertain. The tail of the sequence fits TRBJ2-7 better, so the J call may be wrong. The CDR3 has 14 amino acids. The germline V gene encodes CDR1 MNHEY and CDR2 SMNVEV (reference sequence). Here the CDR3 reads CASSLHESSYEQYF. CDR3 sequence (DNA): TGTGCCAGCAGCCTGCATGAGAGCTCCTACGAGCAGTACTTC.

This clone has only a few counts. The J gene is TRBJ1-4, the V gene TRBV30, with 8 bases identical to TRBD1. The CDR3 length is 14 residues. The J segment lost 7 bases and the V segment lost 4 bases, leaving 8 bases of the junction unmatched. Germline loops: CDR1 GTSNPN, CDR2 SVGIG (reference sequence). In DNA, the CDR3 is TGTGCCTGGACCCTAGCAGGGGGCGGTGAAAAACTGTTTTTT. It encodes CAWTLAGGGEKLFF.

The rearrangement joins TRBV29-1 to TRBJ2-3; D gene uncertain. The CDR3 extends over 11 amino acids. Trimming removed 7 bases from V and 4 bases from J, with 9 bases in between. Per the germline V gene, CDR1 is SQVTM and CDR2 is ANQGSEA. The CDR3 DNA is TGCAGCGCCAGAGGCCCAGATACGCAGTATTTT. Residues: CSARGPDTQYF.

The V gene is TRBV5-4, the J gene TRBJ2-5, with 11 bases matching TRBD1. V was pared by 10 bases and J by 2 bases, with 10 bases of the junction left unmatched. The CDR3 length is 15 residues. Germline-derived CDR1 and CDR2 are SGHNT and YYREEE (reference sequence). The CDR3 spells CASGDRGLGQETQYF. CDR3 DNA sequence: TGTGCCTCGGGGGACAGGGGGTTAGGGCAAGAGACCCAGTACTTC.

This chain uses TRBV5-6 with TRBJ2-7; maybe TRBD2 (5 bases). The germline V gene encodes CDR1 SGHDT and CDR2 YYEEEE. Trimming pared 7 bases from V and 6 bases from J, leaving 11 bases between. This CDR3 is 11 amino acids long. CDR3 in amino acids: CASGWGAEQYF. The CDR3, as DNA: TGTGCCAGCGGGTGGGGAGCCGAGCAGTACTTC. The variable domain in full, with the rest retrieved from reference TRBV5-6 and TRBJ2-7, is DAGVTQSPTHLIKTRGQQVTLRCSPKSGHDTVSWYQQALGQGPQFIFQYYEEEERQRGNFPDRFSGHQFPNYSSELNVNALLLGDSALYLCASGWGAEQYFGPGTRLTVT.

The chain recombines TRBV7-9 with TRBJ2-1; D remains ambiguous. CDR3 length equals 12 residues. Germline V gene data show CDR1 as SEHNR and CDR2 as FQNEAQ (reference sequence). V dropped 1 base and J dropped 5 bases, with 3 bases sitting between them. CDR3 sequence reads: CASSLVNNEQFF. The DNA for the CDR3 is TGTGCCAGCAGCTTAGTTAACAATGAGCAGTTCTTC.

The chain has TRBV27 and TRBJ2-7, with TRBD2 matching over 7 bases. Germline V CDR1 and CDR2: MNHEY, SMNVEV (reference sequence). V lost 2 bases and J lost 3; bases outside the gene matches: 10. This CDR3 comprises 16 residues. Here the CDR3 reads CASSLTSWTSSYEQYF. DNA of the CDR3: TGTGCCAGCAGTTTAACATCTTGGACTAGTAGCTACGAGCAGTACTTC.

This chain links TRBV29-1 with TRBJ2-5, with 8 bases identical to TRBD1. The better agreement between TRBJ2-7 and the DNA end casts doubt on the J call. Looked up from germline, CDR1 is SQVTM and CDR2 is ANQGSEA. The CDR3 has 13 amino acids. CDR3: CSVGTGTHHEQYF. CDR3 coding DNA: TGCAGCGTTGGGACAGGGACTCACCACGAGCAGTACTTC.

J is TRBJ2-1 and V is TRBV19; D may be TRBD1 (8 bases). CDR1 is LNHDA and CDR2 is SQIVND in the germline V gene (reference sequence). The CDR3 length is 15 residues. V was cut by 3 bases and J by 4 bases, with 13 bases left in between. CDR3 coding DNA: TGTGCCAGTAGTATTACAGGGGGGGGTTACAATGAGCAGTTCTTC. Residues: CASSITGGGYNEQFF.

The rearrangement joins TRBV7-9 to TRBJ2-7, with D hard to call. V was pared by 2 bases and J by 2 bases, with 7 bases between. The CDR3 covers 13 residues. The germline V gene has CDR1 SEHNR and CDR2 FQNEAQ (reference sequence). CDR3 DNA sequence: TGTGCCAGCAGCTTATCGACAACCTACGAGCAGTACTTC. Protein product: CASSLSTTYEQYF.

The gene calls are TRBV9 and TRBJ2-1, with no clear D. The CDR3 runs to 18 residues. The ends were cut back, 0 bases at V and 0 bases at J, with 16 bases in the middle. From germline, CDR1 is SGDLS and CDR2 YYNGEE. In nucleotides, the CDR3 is TGTGCCAGCAGCGTAGCTTCGGCAGGCTTGAGCTCCTACAATGAGCAGTTCTTC. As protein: CASSVASAGLSSYNEQFF.

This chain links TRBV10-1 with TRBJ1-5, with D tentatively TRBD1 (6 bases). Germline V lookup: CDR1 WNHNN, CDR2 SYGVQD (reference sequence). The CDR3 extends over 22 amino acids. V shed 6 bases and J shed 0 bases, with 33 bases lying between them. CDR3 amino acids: CASSVHLTATGTKANSNQPQHF. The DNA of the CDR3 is TGCGCCAGCAGCGTCCACCTGACCGCTACCGGGACAAAAGCCAATAGCAATCAGCCCCAGCATTTT.

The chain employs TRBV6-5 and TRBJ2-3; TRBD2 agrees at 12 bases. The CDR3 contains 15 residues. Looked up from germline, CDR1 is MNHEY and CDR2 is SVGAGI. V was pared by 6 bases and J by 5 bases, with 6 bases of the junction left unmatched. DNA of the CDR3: TGTGCCAGCAGCCCTAGCGGGGGGGCGTTAGATACGCAGTATTTT. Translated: CASSPSGGALDTQYF.

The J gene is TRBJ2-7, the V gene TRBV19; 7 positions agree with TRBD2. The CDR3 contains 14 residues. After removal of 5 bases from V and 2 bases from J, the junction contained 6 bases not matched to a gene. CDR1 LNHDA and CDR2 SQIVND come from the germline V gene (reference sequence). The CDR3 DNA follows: TGTGCCAGTAGTTCGGCGGGAGCCGCCTACGAGCAGTACTTC. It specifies CASSSAGAAYEQYF.

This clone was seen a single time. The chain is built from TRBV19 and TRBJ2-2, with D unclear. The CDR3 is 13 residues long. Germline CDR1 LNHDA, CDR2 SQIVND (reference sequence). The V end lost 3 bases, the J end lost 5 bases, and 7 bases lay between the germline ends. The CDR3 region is CASSISGTGELFF. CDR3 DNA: TGTGCCAGTAGTATTTCGGGTACCGGGGAGCTGTTTTTT.

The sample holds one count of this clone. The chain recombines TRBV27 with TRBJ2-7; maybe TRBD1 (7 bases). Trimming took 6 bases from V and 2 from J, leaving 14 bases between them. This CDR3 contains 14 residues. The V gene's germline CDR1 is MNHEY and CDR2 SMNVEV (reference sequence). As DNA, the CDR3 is TGTGCCAGCAGCTGGGCAGGGGGGACCTACGAGCAGTACTTC. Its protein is CASSWAGGTYEQYF.

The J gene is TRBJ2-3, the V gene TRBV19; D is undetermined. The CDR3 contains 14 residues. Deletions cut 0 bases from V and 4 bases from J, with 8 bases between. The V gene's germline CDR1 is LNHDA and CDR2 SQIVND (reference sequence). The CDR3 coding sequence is TGTGCCAGTAGTATAGAAATTGGCCCAGATACGCAGTATTTT. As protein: CASSIEIGPDTQYF.

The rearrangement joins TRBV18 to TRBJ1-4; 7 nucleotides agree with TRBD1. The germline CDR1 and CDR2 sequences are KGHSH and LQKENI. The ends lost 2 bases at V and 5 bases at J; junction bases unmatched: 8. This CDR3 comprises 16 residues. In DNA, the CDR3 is TGTGCCAGCTCACCATCCCAGGGGGTCGTAAATGAAAAACTGTTTTTT. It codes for CASSPSQGVVNEKLFF.

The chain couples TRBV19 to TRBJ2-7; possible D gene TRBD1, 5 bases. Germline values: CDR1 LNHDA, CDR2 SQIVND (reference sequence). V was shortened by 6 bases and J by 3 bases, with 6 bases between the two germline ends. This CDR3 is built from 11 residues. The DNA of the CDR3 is TGTGCCAGTAGGGACAACTACGAGCAGTACTTC. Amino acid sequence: CASRDNYEQYF.

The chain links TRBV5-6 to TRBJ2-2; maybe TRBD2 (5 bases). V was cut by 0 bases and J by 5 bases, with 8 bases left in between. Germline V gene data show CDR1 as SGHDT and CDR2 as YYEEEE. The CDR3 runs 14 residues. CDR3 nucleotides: TGTGCCAGCAGCTTGGTGACGGGAACCGGGGAGCTGTTTTTT. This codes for CASSLVTGTGELFF.

CDR3 DNA: TGTGCCAGCAGTTACGAACAGGGGCCCAATCAGCCCCAGCATTTT. Its protein is CASSYEQGPNQPQHF. This chain uses TRBV6-5 with TRBJ1-5, with TRBD1 matching over 7 bases. V dropped 2 bases and J dropped 3; count of bases not matched to a gene: 4. From germline, CDR1 is MNHEY and CDR2 SVGAGI. This CDR3 region has 15 residues.

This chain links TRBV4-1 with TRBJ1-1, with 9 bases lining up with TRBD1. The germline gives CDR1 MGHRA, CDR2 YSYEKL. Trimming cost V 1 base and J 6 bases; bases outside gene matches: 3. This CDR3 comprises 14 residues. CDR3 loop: CASSQGTGVAEAFF. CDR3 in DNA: TGCGCCAGCAGCCAAGGGACAGGGGTCGCTGAAGCTTTCTTT.

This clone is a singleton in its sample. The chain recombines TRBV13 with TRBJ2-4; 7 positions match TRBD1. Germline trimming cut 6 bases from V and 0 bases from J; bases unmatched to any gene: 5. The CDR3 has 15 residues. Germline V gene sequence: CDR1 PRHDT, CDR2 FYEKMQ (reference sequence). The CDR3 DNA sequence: TGTGCCAGCAGTTCCGGGACAGTAGCCAAAAACATTCAGTACTTC. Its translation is CASSSGTVAKNIQYF.

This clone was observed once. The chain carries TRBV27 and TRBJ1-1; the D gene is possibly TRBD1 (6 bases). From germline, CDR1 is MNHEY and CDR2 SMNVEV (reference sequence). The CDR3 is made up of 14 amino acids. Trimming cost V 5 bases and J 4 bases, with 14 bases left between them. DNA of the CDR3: TGTGCCAGCAGTCATTATACAGGGTTCACTGAAGCTTTCTTT. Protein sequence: CASSHYTGFTEAFF.

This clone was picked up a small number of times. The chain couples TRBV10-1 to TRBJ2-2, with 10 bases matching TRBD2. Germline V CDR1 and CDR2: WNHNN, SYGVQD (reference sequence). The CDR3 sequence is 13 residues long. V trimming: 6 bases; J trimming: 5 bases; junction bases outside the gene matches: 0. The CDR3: CASRTSGTGELFF. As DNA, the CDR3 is TGCGCCAGCAGGACTAGCGGGACCGGGGAGCTGTTTTTT.

Here the CDR3 reads CASSLAGGLTGYTF. The DNA for the CDR3 is TGTGCCAGCAGCTTAGCAGGGGGCCTGACTGGCTACACCTTC. The rearrangement uses TRBV7-8 and TRBJ1-2; 7 nucleotides align to TRBD1. With 0 bases clipped from V and 7 bases from J, the junction kept 5 bases outside the gene matches. The length of the CDR3 is 14 residues. Germline V CDR1 and CDR2: SGHVS, FQNEAQ. Drawing the rest from reference TRBV7-8 and TRBJ1-2, the complete variable domain is GAGVSQSPRYKVAKRGQDVALRCDPISGHVSLFWYQQALGQGPEFLTYFQNEAQLDKSGLPSDRFFAERPEGSVSTLKIQRTQQEDSAVYLCASSLAGGLTGYTFGSGTRLTVV.